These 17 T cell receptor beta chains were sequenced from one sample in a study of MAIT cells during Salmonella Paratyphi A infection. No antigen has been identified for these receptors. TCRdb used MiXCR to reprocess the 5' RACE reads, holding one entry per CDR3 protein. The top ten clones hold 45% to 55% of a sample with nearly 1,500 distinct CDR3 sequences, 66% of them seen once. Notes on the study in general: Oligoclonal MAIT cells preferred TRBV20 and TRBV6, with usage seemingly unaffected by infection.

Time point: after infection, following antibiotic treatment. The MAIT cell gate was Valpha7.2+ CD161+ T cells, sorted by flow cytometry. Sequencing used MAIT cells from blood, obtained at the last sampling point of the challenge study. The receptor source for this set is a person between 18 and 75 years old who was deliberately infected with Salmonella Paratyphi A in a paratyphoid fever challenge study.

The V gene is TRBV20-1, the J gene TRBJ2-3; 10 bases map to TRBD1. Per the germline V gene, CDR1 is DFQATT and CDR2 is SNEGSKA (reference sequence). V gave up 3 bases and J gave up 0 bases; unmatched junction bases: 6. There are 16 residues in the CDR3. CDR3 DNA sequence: TGCAGTGCTAGGGTTCCGGGACAGGGGAGCACAGATACGCAGTATTTT. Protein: CSARVPGQGSTDTQYF.

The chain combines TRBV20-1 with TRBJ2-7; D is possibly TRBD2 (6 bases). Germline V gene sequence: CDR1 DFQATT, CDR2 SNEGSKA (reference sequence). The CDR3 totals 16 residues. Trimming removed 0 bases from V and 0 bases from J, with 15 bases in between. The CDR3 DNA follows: TGCAGTGCTAGAGAAGGCGGGGACTCGATCTCCTACGAGCAGTACTTC. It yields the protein CSAREGGDSISYEQYF.

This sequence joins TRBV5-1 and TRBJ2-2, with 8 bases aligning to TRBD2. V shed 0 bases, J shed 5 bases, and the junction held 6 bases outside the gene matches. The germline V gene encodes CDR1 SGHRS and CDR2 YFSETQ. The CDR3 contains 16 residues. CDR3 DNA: TGCGCCAGCAGCTTGGGAGCGGGAGATGGAACCGGGGAGCTGTTTTTT. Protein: CASSLGAGDGTGELFF.

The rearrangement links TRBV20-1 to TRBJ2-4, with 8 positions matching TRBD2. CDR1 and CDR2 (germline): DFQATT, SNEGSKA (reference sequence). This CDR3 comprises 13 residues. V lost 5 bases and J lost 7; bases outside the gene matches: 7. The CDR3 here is CSAVGLAGNIQYF. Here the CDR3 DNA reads TGCAGTGCTGTAGGACTAGCTGGCAACATTCAGTACTTC.

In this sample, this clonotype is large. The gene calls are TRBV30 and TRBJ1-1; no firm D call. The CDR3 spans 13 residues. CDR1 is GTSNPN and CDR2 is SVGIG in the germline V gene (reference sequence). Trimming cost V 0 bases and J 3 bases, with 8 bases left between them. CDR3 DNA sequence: TGTGCCTGGAGTGTACGGGAGCACACTGAAGCTTTCTTT. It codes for CAWSVREHTEAFF.

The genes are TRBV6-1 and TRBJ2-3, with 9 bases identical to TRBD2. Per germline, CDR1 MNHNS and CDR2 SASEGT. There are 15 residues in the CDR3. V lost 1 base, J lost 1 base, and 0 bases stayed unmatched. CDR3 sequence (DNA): TGTGCCAGCAGTGAAGAGCGGGGGGGCACAGATACGCAGTATTTT. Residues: CASSEERGGTDTQYF.

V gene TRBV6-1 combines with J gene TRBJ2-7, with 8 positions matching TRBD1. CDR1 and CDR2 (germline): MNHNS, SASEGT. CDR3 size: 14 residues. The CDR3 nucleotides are TGTGCCAGCAGCCCCGGGACAGGTGTCTCCGAGAAGTACGTA. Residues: CASSPGTGVSEKYV.

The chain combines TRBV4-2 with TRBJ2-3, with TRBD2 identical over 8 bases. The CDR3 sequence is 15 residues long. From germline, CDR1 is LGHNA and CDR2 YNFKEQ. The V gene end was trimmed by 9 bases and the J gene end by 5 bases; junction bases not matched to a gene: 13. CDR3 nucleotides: TGTGCCAGTAGTGTCGGACTAGCTGGCATAGATACGCAGTATTTT. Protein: CASSVGLAGIDTQYF.

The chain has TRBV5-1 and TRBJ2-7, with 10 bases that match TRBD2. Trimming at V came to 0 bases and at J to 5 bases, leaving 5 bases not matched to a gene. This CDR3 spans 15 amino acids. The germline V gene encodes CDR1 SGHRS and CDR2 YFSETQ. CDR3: CASSLGASGSHEQYF. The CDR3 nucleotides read TGCGCCAGCAGCTTGGGTGCTAGCGGGAGTCACGAGCAGTACTTC.

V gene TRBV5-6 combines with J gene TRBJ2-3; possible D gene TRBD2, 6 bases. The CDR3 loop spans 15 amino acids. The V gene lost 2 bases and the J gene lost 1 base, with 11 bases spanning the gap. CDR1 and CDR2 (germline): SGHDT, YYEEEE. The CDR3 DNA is TGTGCCAGCAGCTTAGCTAGCGTAGGCACAGATACGCAGTATTTT. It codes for CASSLASVGTDTQYF.

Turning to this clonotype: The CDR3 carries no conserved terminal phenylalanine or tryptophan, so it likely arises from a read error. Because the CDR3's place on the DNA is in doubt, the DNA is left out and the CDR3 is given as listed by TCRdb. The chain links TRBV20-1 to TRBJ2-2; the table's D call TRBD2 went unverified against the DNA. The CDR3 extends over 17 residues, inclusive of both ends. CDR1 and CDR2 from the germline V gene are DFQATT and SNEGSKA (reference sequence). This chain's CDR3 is CSARDPTSGGDTGERFG.

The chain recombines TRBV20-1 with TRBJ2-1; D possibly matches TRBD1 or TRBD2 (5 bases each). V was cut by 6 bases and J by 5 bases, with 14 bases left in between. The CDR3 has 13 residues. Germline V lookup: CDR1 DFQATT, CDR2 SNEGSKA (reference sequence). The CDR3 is CSAPFGDHNEQFF. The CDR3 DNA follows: TGCAGTGCCCCCTTTGGGGACCACAATGAGCAGTTCTTC.

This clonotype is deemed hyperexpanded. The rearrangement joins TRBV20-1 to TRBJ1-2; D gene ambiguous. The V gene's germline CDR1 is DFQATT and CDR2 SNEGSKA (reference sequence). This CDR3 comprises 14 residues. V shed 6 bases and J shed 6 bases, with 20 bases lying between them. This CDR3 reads CSAPPTAVPDGYTF. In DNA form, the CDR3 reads TGCAGTGCCCCCCCCACAGCTGTCCCTGATGGCTACACCTTC.

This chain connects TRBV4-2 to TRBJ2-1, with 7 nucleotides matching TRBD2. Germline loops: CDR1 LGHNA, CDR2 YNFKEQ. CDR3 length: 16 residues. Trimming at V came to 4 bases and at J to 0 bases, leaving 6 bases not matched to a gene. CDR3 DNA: TGTGCCAGCAGCCCGGGGGGAGCTCCCTCCTACAATGAGCAGTTCTTC. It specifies CASSPGGAPSYNEQFF.

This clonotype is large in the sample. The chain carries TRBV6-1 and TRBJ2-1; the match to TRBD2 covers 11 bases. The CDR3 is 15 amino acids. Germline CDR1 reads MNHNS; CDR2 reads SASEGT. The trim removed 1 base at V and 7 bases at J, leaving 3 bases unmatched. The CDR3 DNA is TGTGCCAGCAGTGAAGAGCTAGCGGGGGGTAATGAGCAGTTCTTC. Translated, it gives CASSEELAGGNEQFF.

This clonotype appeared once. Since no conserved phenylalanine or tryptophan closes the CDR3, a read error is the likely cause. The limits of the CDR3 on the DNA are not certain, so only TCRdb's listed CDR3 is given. The CDR3 reads CSARGGGDSYEKYG. The chain joins TRBV20-1 to TRBJ2-7; the listed D gene, TRBD1, was not tested against the DNA. The CDR3 length is 14 residues, termini included. Germline CDR1 is DFQATT and CDR2 is SNEGSKA (reference sequence).

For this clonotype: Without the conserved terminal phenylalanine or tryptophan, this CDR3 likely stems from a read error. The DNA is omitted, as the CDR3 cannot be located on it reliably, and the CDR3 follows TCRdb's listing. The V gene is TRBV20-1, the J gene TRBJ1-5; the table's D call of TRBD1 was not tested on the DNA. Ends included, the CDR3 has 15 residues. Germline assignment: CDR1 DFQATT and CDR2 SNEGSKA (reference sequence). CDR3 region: CSARSWEREEKKKKG.